This TCR beta chain was sequenced for a study of blood T cells in healthy people across ages. Study findings and constraints: Aged donors had fewer naive CD4+ cells and lower diversity than long-lived donors.

Samples each yielded at least 6 micrograms of total RNA. Primed by a sample-barcoded 5' primer and a J-beta primer mix, a second PCR proceeded for about 6 to 11 cycles. TCRdb analysed the 5' RACE reads with MiXCR anew, one entry per CDR3 protein. In the table there are more than 900,000 distinct CDR3 sequences, almost 25% of which are singletons. V was trimmed by 1 base and J by 4 bases, leaving 10 bases between them. The germline V gene encodes CDR1 SQVTM and CDR2 ANQGSEA. This CDR3 is 13 amino acids long. Points on this clonotype: Antigen specificity is unknown.

These same data were also listed under a study on T cells of mothers and their children. That source reports: For each mother, over 8 million TCR beta CDR3 reads were obtained, and for each child, around 3.1 million. Comparable shaping of TCR recombination output by thymic selection was observed in related and unrelated pairs.

The receptor comes from a girl aged 2 to 10 in good health. Sequences were obtained from blood. This chain uses TRBV29-1 with TRBJ1-1; D is unresolved. The CDR3 DNA sequence: TGCAGCGTTGAAGGGCTGGGTTTCACTGAAGCTTTCTTT. Its protein product is CSVEGLGFTEAFF.